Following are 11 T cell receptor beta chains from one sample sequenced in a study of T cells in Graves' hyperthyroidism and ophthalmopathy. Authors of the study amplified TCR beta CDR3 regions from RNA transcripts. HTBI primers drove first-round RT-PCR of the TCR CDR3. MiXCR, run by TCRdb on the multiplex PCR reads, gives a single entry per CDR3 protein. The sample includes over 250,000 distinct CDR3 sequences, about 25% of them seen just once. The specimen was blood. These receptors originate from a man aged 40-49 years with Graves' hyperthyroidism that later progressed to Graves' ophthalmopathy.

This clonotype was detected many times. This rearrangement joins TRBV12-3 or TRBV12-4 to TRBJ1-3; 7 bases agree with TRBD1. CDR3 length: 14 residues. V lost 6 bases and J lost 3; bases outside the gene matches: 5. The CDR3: CASRPDRVGNTIYF. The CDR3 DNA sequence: TGTGCCAGCAGACCTGACAGGGTTGGAAACACCATATATTTT.

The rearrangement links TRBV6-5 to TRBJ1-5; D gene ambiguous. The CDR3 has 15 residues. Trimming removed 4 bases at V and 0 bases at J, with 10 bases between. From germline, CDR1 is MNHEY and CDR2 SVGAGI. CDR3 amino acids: CASSFGFDSNQPQHF. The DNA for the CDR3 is TGTGCCAGCAGTTTCGGATTTGATAGCAATCAGCCCCAGCATTTT.

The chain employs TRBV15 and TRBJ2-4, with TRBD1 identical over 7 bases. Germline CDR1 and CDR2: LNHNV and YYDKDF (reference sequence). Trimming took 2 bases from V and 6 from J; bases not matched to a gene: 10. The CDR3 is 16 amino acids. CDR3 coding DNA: TGTGCCACCAGCAGACCAGGGGGTAGTATGGGAAACATTCAGTACTTC. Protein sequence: CATSRPGGSMGNIQYF.

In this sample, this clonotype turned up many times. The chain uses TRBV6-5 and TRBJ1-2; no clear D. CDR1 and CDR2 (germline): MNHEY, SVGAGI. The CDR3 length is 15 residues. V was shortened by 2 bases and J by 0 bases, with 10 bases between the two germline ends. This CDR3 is CASSYGLRTNYGYTF. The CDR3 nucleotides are TGTGCCAGCAGTTACGGTCTCAGAACTAACTATGGCTACACCTTC.

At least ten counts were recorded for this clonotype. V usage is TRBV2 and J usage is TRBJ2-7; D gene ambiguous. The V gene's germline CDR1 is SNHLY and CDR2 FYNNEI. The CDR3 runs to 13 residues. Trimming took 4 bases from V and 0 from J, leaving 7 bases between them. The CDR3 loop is CASSVVDSYEQYF. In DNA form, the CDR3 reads TGTGCCAGCAGTGTAGTAGACTCCTACGAGCAGTACTTC.

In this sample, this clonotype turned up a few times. CDR3 amino acids: CASSRTGLMEQYF. CDR3 bases: TGTGCCAGCAGCCGGACAGGCCTCATGGAGCAGTACTTC. This chain links TRBV11-2 with TRBJ2-7; 7 nucleotides match TRBD1. The V gene's germline CDR1 is SGHAT and CDR2 FQNNGV. This CDR3 contains 13 residues. The V gene end was trimmed by 5 bases and the J gene end by 7 bases; junction bases not matched to a gene: 8.

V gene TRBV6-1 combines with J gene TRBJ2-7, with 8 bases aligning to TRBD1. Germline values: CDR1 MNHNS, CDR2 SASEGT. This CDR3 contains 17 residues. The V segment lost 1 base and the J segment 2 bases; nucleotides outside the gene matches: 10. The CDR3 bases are TGTGCCAGCAGTGAAGAGGACAGCAGACAGGGGCCCTACGAGCAGTACTTC. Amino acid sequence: CASSEEDSRQGPYEQYF.

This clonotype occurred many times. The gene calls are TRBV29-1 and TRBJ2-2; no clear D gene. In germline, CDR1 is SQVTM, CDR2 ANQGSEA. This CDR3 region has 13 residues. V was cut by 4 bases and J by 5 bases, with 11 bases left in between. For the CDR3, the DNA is TGCAGCGTTGGAACACGGGCAACCGGGGAGCTGTTTTTT. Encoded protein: CSVGTRATGELFF.

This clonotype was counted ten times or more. CDR3 coding DNA: TGCAGTGCTAGAAATTGGGGCCTCCCCTACGAGCAGTACTTC. The encoded protein is CSARNWGLPYEQYF. The J gene is TRBJ2-7, the V gene TRBV20-1; perhaps TRBD1 as D (5 bases). This CDR3 is 14 amino acids long. Trimming took 2 bases from V and 2 from J, leaving 13 bases between them. Germline CDR1 DFQATT, CDR2 SNEGSKA (reference sequence).

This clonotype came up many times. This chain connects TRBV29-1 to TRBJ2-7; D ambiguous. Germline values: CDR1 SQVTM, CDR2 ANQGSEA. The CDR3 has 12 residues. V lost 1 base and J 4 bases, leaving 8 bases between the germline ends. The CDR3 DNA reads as TGCAGCGTTGAAGTAGTTGAGTACGAGCAGTACTTC. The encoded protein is CSVEVVEYEQYF.

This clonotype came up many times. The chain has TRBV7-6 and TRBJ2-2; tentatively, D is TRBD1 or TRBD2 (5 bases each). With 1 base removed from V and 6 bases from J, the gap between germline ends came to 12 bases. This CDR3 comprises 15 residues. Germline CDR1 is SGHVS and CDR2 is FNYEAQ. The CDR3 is CASSLGGFSSGELFF. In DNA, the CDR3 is TGTGCCAGCAGCTTAGGGGGGTTCAGCTCCGGGGAGCTGTTTTTT.